Presented here are 5 T cell receptor beta chains from one specimen sequenced in a study of T-cell memory formation after mild COVID-19. TCRdb itself ran the 5' RACE reads through MiXCR, one entry per CDR3 protein. The data contain under 450,000 distinct CDR3 sequences, under 25% of them singletons. Sequencing was carried out using PBMCs or a T cell subset sorted from them (not recorded which). These receptors were taken from a man between 18 and 35 years old who had mild COVID-19 (a few samples of this study predate the infection). Cell type and time point are not known.

This clonotype was recorded a few times. The chain carries TRBV5-4 and TRBJ2-7; D unresolved. Trimming shortened V by 3 bases and J by 1 base, and 5 bases separated the two germline ends. The CDR3 has 12 amino acids. The germline V gene encodes CDR1 SGHNT and CDR2 YYREEE (reference sequence). Written as DNA, the CDR3 is TGTGCCAGCAGCTCTCAGTCCTACGAGCAGTACTTC. It translates to CASSSQSYEQYF. The full variable domain, rest sourced from reference TRBV5-4 and TRBJ2-7, is ETGVTQSPTHLIKTRGQQVTLRCSSQSGHNTVSWYQQALGQGPQFIFQYYREEENGRGNFPPRFSGLQFPNYSSELNVNALELDDSALYLCASSSQSYEQYFGPGTRLTVT.

The chain links TRBV28 to TRBJ1-5, with D unclear. The V gene lost 4 bases and the J gene lost 6 bases, with 13 bases spanning the gap. Germline assignment: CDR1 MDHEN and CDR2 SYDVKM. CDR3 length: 14 residues. CDR3 sequence reads: CASSSAGWGQPQHF. The CDR3 region has the DNA TGTGCCAGCAGTTCAGCCGGCTGGGGTCAGCCCCAGCATTTT.

As DNA, the CDR3 is TGTGCCAGTAGTCAGAGGCAAGAGACCCAGTACTTC. Residues: CASSQRQETQYF. The chain uses TRBV19 and TRBJ2-5, with D unclear. The CDR3 contains 12 residues. The V end was cut by 5 bases, the J end by 2 bases, with 6 bases between. Per germline, CDR1 LNHDA and CDR2 SQIVND (reference sequence). Full variable domain (remainder filled in from reference TRBV19 and TRBJ2-5): DGGITQSPKYLFRKEGQNVTLSCEQNLNHDAMYWYRQDPGQGLRLIYYSQIVNDFQKGDIAEGYSVSREKKESFPLTVTSAQKNPTAFYLCASSQRQETQYFGPGTRLLVL.

There are a few counts of this clonotype. The junction departs from germline at one end; a sequencing error may be responsible. The chain couples TRBV12-3 or TRBV12-4 to TRBJ1-2, with TRBD1 matching 7 bases. This CDR3 has 8 amino acids. The CDR3 protein is CASSGTAF. CDR3 in DNA: TGTGCCAGCAGCGGGACAGCTTTC.

The chain employs TRBV27 and TRBJ1-2, with 7 bases lining up with TRBD1. In germline, CDR1 is MNHEY, CDR2 SMNVEV (reference sequence). V shed 1 base, J shed 6 bases, and the junction held 5 bases outside the gene matches. The CDR3 covers 14 residues. The CDR3: CASSLYGGGHGYTF. The CDR3 DNA reads as TGTGCCAGCAGTTTATATGGAGGGGGCCATGGCTACACCTTC.